The 9 T cell receptor beta chains presented below share a single source sample, sequenced in a study of cytomegalovirus exposure and HLA in healthy donors. Vbeta (60) and Jbeta (13) primers were used in the PCR. Profiled with immunoSEQ multiplex PCR; TCRdb holds only in-frame clones, not every one. This sample has about 190,000 clones; 80% to 90% occur once, and the top ten carry 2.4%. Sequenced material: PBMCs. The receptors were gathered from a male donor in good health and CMV-seronegative.

V and J are TRBV9 and TRBJ2-5; 14 nucleotides match TRBD2. V trimming: 4 bases; J trimming: 5 bases; junction bases outside the gene matches: 7. CDR1 and CDR2 from the germline V gene are SGDLS and YYNGEE. The CDR3 has 16 amino acids. CDR3 sequence: CASSLGLAGGGETQYF. DNA of the CDR3: TGTGCCAGCAGCTTAGGACTAGCGGGAGGAGGGGAGACCCAGTACTTC. Together with reference TRBV9 and TRBJ2-5, the CDR3 gives the full variable domain: DSGVTQTPKHLITATGQRVTLRCSPRSGDLSVYWYQQSLDQGLQFLIQYYNGEERAKGNILERFSAQQFPDLHSELNLSSLELGDSALYFCASSLGLAGGGETQYFGPGTRLLVL.

This rearrangement joins TRBV9 to TRBJ1-4, with a weak D call TRBD1 (5 bases). V lost 0 bases and J 8 bases, leaving 14 bases between the germline ends. Germline-derived CDR1 and CDR2 are SGDLS and YYNGEE. This CDR3 spans 15 amino acids. The CDR3 bases are TGTGCCAGCAGCGTAGGGGTCGCCGGGGGGGAAAAACTGTTTTTT. This encodes CASSVGVAGGEKLFF.

This clone was detected a few times. V gene TRBV5-8 combines with J gene TRBJ1-4; 7 bases match TRBD1. Germline CDR1 is SGHTS and CDR2 is YDEGEE. CDR3 length equals 15 residues. J lost 7 bases, V lost 3 bases, and 9 bases had no gene match. Written as DNA, the CDR3 is TGTGCCAGCAGCTCGTACACAGGGGCTGGTGAAAAACTGTTTTTT. Translated: CASSSYTGAGEKLFF. The full variable domain, its missing parts supplied by reference TRBV5-8 and TRBJ1-4, is EAGVTQSPTHLIKTRGQQATLRCSPISGHTSVYWYQQALGLGLQFLLWYDEGEERNRGNFPPRFSGRQFPNYSSELNVNALELEDSALYLCASSSYTGAGEKLFFGSGTQLSVL.

Remarks on this clone: At one of its ends the junction is not consistent with the germline gene, which may arise from a read error. V is TRBV5-5 and J is TRBJ1-2; no firm D call. Germline V gives CDR1 SGHKS, CDR2 YYEKEE (reference sequence). This CDR3 spans 12 amino acids. CDR3 residues: CASSLDEPAGPF. CDR3 coding DNA: TGTGCCAGCAGCTTGGATGAACCGGCTGGGCCTTTC.

This clone showed up just a few times. This sequence joins TRBV7-3 and TRBJ2-3, with 11 bases identical to TRBD2. With 5 bases clipped from V and 1 base from J, the junction kept 20 bases outside the gene matches. This CDR3 contains 21 residues. CDR1 is SGHTA and CDR2 is FQGTGA in the germline V gene. Written as DNA, the CDR3 is TGTGCCAGCAGCCTCAGGGGTGAGACTAGCGGGATTCTAAGGCGCACAGATACGCAGTATTTT. As protein: CASSLRGETSGILRRTDTQYF.

The V gene is TRBV5-4, the J gene TRBJ2-7, with 7 bases aligning to TRBD1. CDR1 is SGHNT, CDR2 YYREEE, per germline (reference sequence). The V gene end was trimmed by 0 bases and the J gene end by 5 bases; junction bases not matched to a gene: 8. This CDR3 is built from 15 residues. The CDR3 spells CASSLVGGNRHEQYF. The CDR3 DNA sequence: TGTGCCAGCAGCTTGGTAGGGGGCAACAGGCACGAGCAGTACTTC.

A few counts support this clone. This chain uses TRBV5-4 with TRBJ1-1; TRBD1 agrees at 8 bases. Germline lookup yields CDR1 SGHNT and CDR2 YYREEE (reference sequence). This CDR3 has 14 residues. The ends lost 4 bases at V and 1 base at J; junction bases unmatched: 3. The CDR3 sequence is CASSPGQGNTEAFF. The DNA for the CDR3 is TGTGCCAGCAGCCCAGGACAGGGGAACACTGAAGCTTTCTTT.

The J gene is TRBJ2-7, the V gene TRBV6-6, with D perhaps matching TRBD1 (6 bases). This CDR3 comprises 16 residues. V was clipped by 0 bases and J by 5 bases, with 17 bases between them. CDR1 is MNHNY and CDR2 is SVGAGI in the germline V gene (reference sequence). CDR3 bases: TGTGCCAGCAGTTACTCGATTCAGGGGCTCCGGAACGAGCAGTACTTC. As protein: CASSYSIQGLRNEQYF.

The chain joins TRBV28 to TRBJ1-1; a possible D gene is TRBD1 (6 bases). There are 15 residues in the CDR3. CDR1 is MDHEN, CDR2 SYDVKM, per germline. Trimming left V 3 bases short and J 10 bases short, with 21 bases between. As DNA, the CDR3 is TGTGCCAGCAGTTTCGAACCCACCCGGTTGGGGGCAGCTTTCTTT. It yields the protein CASSFEPTRLGAAFF. The complete variable domain, with remaining parts taken from reference TRBV28 and TRBJ1-1, reads DVKVTQSSRYLVKRTGEKVFLECVQDMDHENMFWYRQDPGLGLRLIYFSYDVKMKEKGDIPEGYSVSREKKERFSLILESASTNQTSMYLCASSFEPTRLGAAFFGQGTRLTVV.